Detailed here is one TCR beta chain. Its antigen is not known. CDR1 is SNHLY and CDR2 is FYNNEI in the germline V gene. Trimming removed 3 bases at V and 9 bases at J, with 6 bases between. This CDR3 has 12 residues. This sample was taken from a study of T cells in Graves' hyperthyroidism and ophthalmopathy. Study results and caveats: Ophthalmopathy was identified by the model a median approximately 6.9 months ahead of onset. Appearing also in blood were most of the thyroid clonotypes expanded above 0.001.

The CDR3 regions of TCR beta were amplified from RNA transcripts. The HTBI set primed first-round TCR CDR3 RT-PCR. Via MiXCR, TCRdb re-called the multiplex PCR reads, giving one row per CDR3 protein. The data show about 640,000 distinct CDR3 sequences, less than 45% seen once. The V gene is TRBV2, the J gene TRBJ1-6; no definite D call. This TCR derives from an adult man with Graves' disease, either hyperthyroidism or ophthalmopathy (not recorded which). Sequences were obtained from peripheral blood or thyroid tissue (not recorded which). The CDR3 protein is CASSDRSSPLHF. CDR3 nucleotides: TGTGCCAGCAGTGACAGGTCTTCACCCCTCCACTTT.